This TCR beta chain was sequenced during a study of CD8+CD57+ T cells in acquired aplastic anemia. The overall study: Quantities of DNA derived from sorted CD4+ and CD8+ cells averaged around 3 ug.

The patients chosen for sequencing had shown expansion of CD8+CD57+ cells (detected by flow cytometry). Patients, without exception, had severe acquired aplastic anemia. This clonotype was seen just once. The antigen is unknown. Trimming stripped 0 bases from V and 9 bases from J, with 11 bases between. Germline V gene sequence: CDR1 MNHEY, CDR2 SVGAGI. This CDR3 is 13 amino acids long. Findings and limits, study-wide: Patients did not significantly differ from controls in CD8+ Simpson's diversity. Around 29 CD8+ CDR3 sequences were shared between patients and controls.

Template material for TCR beta VDJ and CDR3 profiling consisted of genomic DNA. TCRdb re-analysed the reads in MiXCR, keeping a single row per CDR3 protein. The sample consists of 260,000 or so distinct CDR3 sequences, approximately 79% of them appearing once. The sequence was collected from a human donor with aplastic anemia. The sample comprised sorted CD4+, CD8+, or CD8+CD57+ T cells (not recorded which) from PBMCs. V is TRBV6-5 and J is TRBJ1-1, with D possibly TRBD1 on 6 matching bases. The CDR3, as DNA: TGTGCCAGCAGTTACTCAGACCAGGGGAAAGCTTTCTTT. Translated: CASSYSDQGKAFF.